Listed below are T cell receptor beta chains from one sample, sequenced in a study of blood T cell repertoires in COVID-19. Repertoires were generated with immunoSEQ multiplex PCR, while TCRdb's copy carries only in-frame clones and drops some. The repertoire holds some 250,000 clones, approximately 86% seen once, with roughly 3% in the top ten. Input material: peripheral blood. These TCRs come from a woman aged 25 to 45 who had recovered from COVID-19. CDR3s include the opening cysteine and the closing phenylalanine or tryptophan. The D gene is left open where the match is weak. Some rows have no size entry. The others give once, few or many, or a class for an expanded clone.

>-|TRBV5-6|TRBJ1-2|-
CASSLISRAGRFGYTF
TGTGCCAGCAGCTTGATCAGTAGGGCAGGGAGGTTTGGCTACACCTTC
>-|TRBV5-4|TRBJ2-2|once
CASSLVQNTGELFF
TGTGCCAGCAGCTTGGTCCAGAACACCGGGGAGCTGTTTTTT
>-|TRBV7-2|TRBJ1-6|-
CASSLGGLGSPLHF
TGTGCCAGCAGCTTAGGAGGGTTAGGTTCACCCCTCCACTTT
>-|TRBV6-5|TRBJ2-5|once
CASSYDPGETQYF
TGTGCCAGCAGTTACGACCCGGGTGAGACCCAGTACTTC
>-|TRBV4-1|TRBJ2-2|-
CASSQDRVVTGELFF
TGCGCCAGCAGCCAAGATCGGGTTGTTACCGGGGAGCTGTTTTTT
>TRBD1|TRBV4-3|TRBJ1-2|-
CASSQEGTANYGYTF
TGCGCCAGCAGCCAAGAAGGGACAGCTAACTATGGCTACACCTTC
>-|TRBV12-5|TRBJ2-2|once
CASGPRSANTGELFF
TGTGCTAGTGGTCCCCGGAGCGCGAACACCGGGGAGCTGTTTTTT
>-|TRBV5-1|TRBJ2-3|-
CASSLLGVADTQYF
TGCGCCAGCAGCTTATTAGGAGTTGCGGATACGCAGTATTTT
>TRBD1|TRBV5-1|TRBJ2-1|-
CASYPEGRGRGNEQFF
TGCGCCAGCTATCCCGAGGGCAGGGGGCGAGGCAATGAGCAGTTCTTC
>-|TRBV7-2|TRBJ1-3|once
CASSLQPQGSGNTIYF
TGTGCCAGCAGCTTGCAACCCCAGGGATCTGGAAACACCATATATTTT
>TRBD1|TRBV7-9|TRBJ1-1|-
CAIYYRGRTEAFF
TGTGCCATCTACTACAGGGGACGGACTGAAGCTTTCTTT
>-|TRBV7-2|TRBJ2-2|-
CASGRDFLSNTGELFF
TGTGCCAGCGGACGGGATTTTTTATCGAACACCGGGGAGCTGTTTTTT
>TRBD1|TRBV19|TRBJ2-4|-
CATGQGWFNIQYF
TGTGCCACGGGACAGGGTTGGTTTAACATTCAGTACTTC
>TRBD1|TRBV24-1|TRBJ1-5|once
CATTPSRDRRGSNQPQHF
TGTGCCACCACTCCGTCCCGGGACAGGAGGGGTAGCAATCAGCCCCAGCATTTT
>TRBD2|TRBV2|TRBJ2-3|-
CASSERVAGGLDTQYF
TGTGCCAGCAGTGAACGGGTAGCGGGGGGGCTAGATACGCAGTATTTT
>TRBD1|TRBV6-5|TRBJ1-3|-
CAGSYLNPRQGDTIYF
TGTGCCGGCAGTTACCTTAACCCACGACAGGGGGACACCATATATTTT
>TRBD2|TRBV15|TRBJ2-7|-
CATSREGSGGSYEQYF
TGTGCCACCAGCAGAGAGGGGAGCGGGGGCTCCTACGAGCAGTACTTC
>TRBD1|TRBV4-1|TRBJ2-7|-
CASSQQYRDRAYEQYF
TGCGCCAGCAGCCAGCAATACCGGGACAGGGCCTACGAGCAGTACTTC
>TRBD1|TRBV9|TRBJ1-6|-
CASSGDGTAEYSPLHF
TGTGCCAGCAGCGGAGACGGGACAGCCGAATACTCACCCCTCCACTTT
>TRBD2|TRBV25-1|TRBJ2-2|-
CASSELAGGNTGELFF
TGTGCCAGCAGTGAGCTAGCGGGGGGGAACACCGGGGAGCTGTTTTTT
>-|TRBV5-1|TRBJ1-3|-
CASSSSLGNTIYF
TGCGCCAGCAGTTCTAGCTTGGGAAACACCATATATTTT
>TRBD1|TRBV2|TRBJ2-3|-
CAIVPAGGRADTQYF
TGTGCCATCGTTCCGGCAGGGGGTCGAGCAGATACGCAGTATTTT
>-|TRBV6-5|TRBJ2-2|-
CASSYLTDYTGELFF
TGTGCCAGCAGTTACCTGACAGACTACACCGGGGAGCTGTTTTTT
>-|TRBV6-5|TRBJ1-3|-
CASSSHGGRSGNTIYF
TGTGCCAGCAGTTCGCATGGGGGCCGCTCTGGAAACACCATATATTTT
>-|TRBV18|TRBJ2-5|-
CASSPLAGTQETQYF
TGTGCCAGCTCACCACTGGCGGGGACGCAAGAGACCCAGTACTTC
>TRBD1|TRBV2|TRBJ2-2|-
CASRGDRGYSGELFF
TGTGCCAGCAGAGGGGACAGGGGCTACTCCGGGGAGCTGTTTTTT
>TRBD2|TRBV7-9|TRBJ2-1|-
CASSLVLADNEQFF
TGTGCCAGCAGCTTAGTTCTAGCGGACAATGAGCAGTTCTTC
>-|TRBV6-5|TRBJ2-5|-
CASSYGGNSGETQYF
TGTGCCAGCAGTTACGGCGGAAACAGCGGAGAGACCCAGTACTTC
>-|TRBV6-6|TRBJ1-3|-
CASSEGPRNTIYF
TGTGCCAGCAGTGAGGGTCCTAGAAACACCATATATTTT
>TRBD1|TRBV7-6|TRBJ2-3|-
CASSPRTGSTDTQYF
TGTGCCAGCAGCCCCCGGACAGGTAGCACAGATACGCAGTATTTT
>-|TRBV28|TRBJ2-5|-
CASSPQTSGETQYF
TGTGCCAGCAGCCCTCAGACTAGTGGGGAGACCCAGTACTTC
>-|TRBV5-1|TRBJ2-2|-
CASNRNSGVTGELFF
TGCGCCAGCAACCGAAACTCAGGGGTCACCGGGGAGCTGTTTTTT
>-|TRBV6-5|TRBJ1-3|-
CASAGGSGNTIYF
TGTGCCAGCGCGGGGGGCAGTGGAAACACCATATATTTT
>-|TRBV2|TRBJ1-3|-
CASSSIQGGGRDTIYF
TGTGCCAGCAGCTCGATCCAGGGAGGGGGTAGGGACACCATATATTTT
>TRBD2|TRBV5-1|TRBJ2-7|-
CASSYTSGGAYEQYF
TGCGCCAGCAGCTATACTAGCGGGGGGGCTTACGAGCAGTACTTC
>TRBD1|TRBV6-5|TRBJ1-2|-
CASTLTGGLSGYTF
TGTGCCAGCACCCTGACAGGGGGCCTGTCGGGCTACACCTTC
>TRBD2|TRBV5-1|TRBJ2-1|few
CASSRNERGGHNEQFF
TGCGCCAGCAGCCGTAATGAGCGGGGGGGCCACAATGAGCAGTTCTTC
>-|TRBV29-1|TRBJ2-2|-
CSVVFAERTGELFF
TGCAGCGTTGTGTTCGCGGAGCGCACCGGGGAGCTGTTTTTT
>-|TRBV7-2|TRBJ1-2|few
CASSLGGANYGYTF
TGTGCCAGCAGCTTGGGAGGCGCTAACTATGGCTACACCTTC
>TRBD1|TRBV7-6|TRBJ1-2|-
CASSPGGNREGYGYTF
TGTGCCAGCAGCCCAGGGGGGAACAGGGAAGGCTATGGCTACACCTTC
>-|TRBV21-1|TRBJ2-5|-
CASSLGTSGLTLGETQYF
TGTGCCAGCAGCCTTGGGACTAGCGGGCTCACCTTGGGAGAGACCCAGTACTTC
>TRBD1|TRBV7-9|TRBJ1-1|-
CASQGATYTEAFF
TGTGCCAGTCAGGGGGCCACTTACACTGAAGCTTTCTTT
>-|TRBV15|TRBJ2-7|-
CATSLSGGSSYEQYF
TGTGCCACCAGCCTTTCTGGAGGGTCGTCCTACGAGCAGTACTTC
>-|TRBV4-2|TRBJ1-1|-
CASSQLTVEDTEAFF
TGTGCCAGCAGCCAACTTACGGTTGAGGACACTGAAGCTTTCTTT
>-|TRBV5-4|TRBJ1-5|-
CASSLAGVENQPQHF
TGTGCCAGCAGCTTAGCAGGGGTCGAAAATCAGCCCCAGCATTTT
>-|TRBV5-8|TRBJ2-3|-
CASSFGTPERPSTDTQYF
TGTGCCAGCAGCTTCGGGACTCCCGAGAGGCCTAGCACAGATACGCAGTATTTT